The 30 T cell receptor beta chains presented below share a single source sample, sequenced in a study of blood T cell repertoires in COVID-19. TCRdb keeps only in-frame clones here, not all; method: immunoSEQ multiplex PCR. The repertoire holds 210,000 or so clones, about 76% seen once, with around 10% in the top ten. Sequencing was done on a sample of PBMCs or T cells enriched from blood (not recorded which). Every receptor here comes from a woman aged 45-65 years with acute COVID-19.

V is TRBV2 and J is TRBJ2-1; no clear D gene. CDR1 is SNHLY and CDR2 is FYNNEI in the germline V gene. This CDR3 region has 13 residues. Trimming took off 7 bases at V and 2 bases at J, with 9 bases between the two ends. The CDR3 sequence is CASTRQAYNEQFF. CDR3 bases: TGTGCCAGCACCAGACAAGCCTACAATGAGCAGTTCTTC.

The V call is TRBV7-9, the J call TRBJ1-1; weak D call: TRBD1 (6 bases). Germline V gene sequence: CDR1 SEHNR, CDR2 FQNEAQ (reference sequence). V gave up 1 base and J gave up 0 bases, with 15 bases separating them. CDR3 length: 17 residues. As DNA, the CDR3 is TGTGCCAGCAGCTTAGTTCAGGGGATATACATGAACACTGAAGCTTTCTTT. Translated, it gives CASSLVQGIYMNTEAFF.

The chain links TRBV27 to TRBJ1-1, with TRBD1 as a possible D gene (6 bases). Trimming shortened V by 5 bases and J by 0 bases, and 16 bases separated the two germline ends. CDR1 is MNHEY and CDR2 is SMNVEV in the germline V gene (reference sequence). The CDR3 is 16 amino acids. DNA of the CDR3: TGTGCCAGCAGTCCGCCCGGGACAAGATTGAACACTGAAGCTTTCTTT. This encodes CASSPPGTRLNTEAFF.

This chain connects TRBV27 to TRBJ2-7; 10 nucleotides line up with TRBD2. Trimming cost V 4 bases and J 0 bases; bases outside gene matches: 12. CDR3 length: 18 residues. The germline V gene encodes CDR1 MNHEY and CDR2 SMNVEV (reference sequence). This CDR3 reads CASSSNLFSGGSSYEQYF. The CDR3 region has the DNA TGTGCCAGCAGTTCTAACCTATTTAGCGGGGGGAGCTCCTACGAGCAGTACTTC.

This clone occurred a few times. This rearrangement joins TRBV28 to TRBJ1-4; 8 nucleotides line up with TRBD1. Per germline, CDR1 MDHEN and CDR2 SYDVKM. This CDR3 spans 14 amino acids. V gave up 4 bases and J gave up 6 bases; unmatched junction bases: 4. In DNA form, the CDR3 reads TGTGCCAGCAGTTCAGGGGGCTATGATGAAAAACTGTTTTTT. This encodes CASSSGGYDEKLFF.

The CDR3 protein is CASSLTGTDTQYF. The CDR3 DNA reads as TGTGCCAGCAGTCTGACTGGCACAGATACGCAGTATTTT. The genes are TRBV3-1 (or the pseudogene TRBV3-2) and TRBJ2-3; D is unresolved. Germline CDR1 is LGHDT and CDR2 is YNNKEL (reference sequence). CDR3 length: 13 residues. V was pared by 6 bases and J by 1 base, with 8 bases between.

This sequence joins TRBV5-5 and TRBJ1-1; 7 nucleotides match TRBD1. Trimming took 2 bases from V and 2 from J; bases not matched to a gene: 6. Germline V gives CDR1 SGHKS, CDR2 YYEKEE (reference sequence). The CDR3 is 15 residues long. CDR3 in DNA: TGTGCCAGCAGCTTTGGGGGGACAGCAAACACTGAAGCTTTCTTT. Translation: CASSFGGTANTEAFF.

The V gene is TRBV27, the J gene TRBJ1-6, with 8 nucleotides matching TRBD1. CDR3 length: 15 amino acids. Losses at the gene ends were 5 bases for V and 10 bases for J; bases not matched to a gene: 10. Germline values: CDR1 MNHEY, CDR2 SMNVEV (reference sequence). CDR3 sequence reads: CASSLRDRGSSPLHF. In nucleotides, the CDR3 is TGTGCCAGCAGTCTCCGAGACAGGGGCAGCTCACCCCTCCACTTT.

This clone appeared many times. Other DNA sequences from this sample encode an identical CDR3 as well. The chain recombines TRBV6-5 with TRBJ1-1; D is undetermined. Germline assignment: CDR1 MNHEY and CDR2 SVGAGI. The length of the CDR3 is 12 residues. Between the trimmed V and J ends, which lost 5 bases and 4 bases, there was a span of 8 bases. CDR3: CASSRESTEAFF. The CDR3 DNA reads as TGTGCCAGCAGTCGGGAGTCCACTGAAGCTTTCTTT.

The CDR3: CASSPAAGIITDTQYF. Here the CDR3 DNA reads TGCGCCAGCAGCCCCGCCGCAGGGATAATTACAGATACGCAGTATTTT. This rearrangement joins TRBV5-1 to TRBJ2-3; tentatively, D is TRBD1 (5 bases). The CDR3 is 16 residues long. Germline V gives CDR1 SGHRS, CDR2 YFSETQ. V shed 4 bases and J shed 3 bases, with 18 bases lying between them. Full variable domain (missing parts from reference TRBV5-1 and TRBJ2-3): KAGVTQTPRYLIKTRGQQVTLSCSPISGHRSVSWYQQTPGQGLQFLFEYFSETQRNKGNFPGRFSGRQFSNSRSEMNVSTLELGDSALYLCASSPAAGIITDTQYFGPGTRLTVL.

This chain links TRBV3-1 (or the pseudogene TRBV3-2) with TRBJ2-7, with D perhaps matching TRBD1 (6 bases). From germline, CDR1 is LGHDT and CDR2 YNNKEL (reference sequence). This CDR3 spans 13 amino acids. The V end was cut by 1 base, the J end by 4 bases, with 8 bases between. CDR3 sequence: CASSQGTAYEQYF. CDR3 bases: TGTGCCAGCAGCCAAGGGACAGCGTACGAGCAGTACTTC.

The J gene is TRBJ1-4, the V gene TRBV5-1, with D hard to call. The ends were cut back, 4 bases at V and 0 bases at J, with 16 bases in the middle. The V gene's germline CDR1 is SGHRS and CDR2 YFSETQ. The CDR3 spans 17 residues. The CDR3 sequence is CASSPMTGQATNEKLFF. The CDR3 coding sequence is TGCGCCAGCAGCCCCATGACGGGTCAAGCAACTAATGAAAAACTGTTTTTT. The full variable domain, rest sourced from reference TRBV5-1 and TRBJ1-4, is KAGVTQTPRYLIKTRGQQVTLSCSPISGHRSVSWYQQTPGQGLQFLFEYFSETQRNKGNFPGRFSGRQFSNSRSEMNVSTLELGDSALYLCASSPMTGQATNEKLFFGSGTQLSVL.

This clone was seen just once. This chain connects TRBV5-5 to TRBJ1-1; the match to TRBD1 covers 8 bases. Germline assignment: CDR1 SGHKS and CDR2 YYEKEE (reference sequence). J was trimmed by 2 bases and V by 7 bases; bases with no gene match: 10. The CDR3 has 15 amino acids. The CDR3: CASSPQGDFNTEAFF. The CDR3 nucleotides are TGTGCCAGCTCCCCACAGGGGGACTTTAACACTGAAGCTTTCTTT.

This clone was seen ten or more times. The CDR3: CASSTGTPPYEQYF. The CDR3 region has the DNA TGTGCCAGCAGCACCGGGACACCACCCTACGAGCAGTACTTC. The chain has TRBV7-9 and TRBJ2-7; D perhaps matches TRBD1 (6 bases). Germline loops: CDR1 SEHNR, CDR2 FQNEAQ (reference sequence). The CDR3 runs to 14 residues. Trimming took 5 bases from V and 2 from J, leaving 13 bases between them. The whole variable domain, filled in from reference TRBV7-9 and TRBJ2-7, reads DTGVSQNPRHKITKRGQNVTFRCDPISEHNRLYWYRQTLGQGPEFLTYFQNEAQLEKSRLLSDRFSAERPKGSFSTLEIQRTEQGDSAMYLCASSTGTPPYEQYFGPGTRLTVT.

This sequence joins TRBV24-1 and TRBJ2-3, with a possible D match to TRBD2 (5 bases). V shed 4 bases and J shed 0 bases, with 13 bases lying between them. Germline loops: CDR1 KGHDR, CDR2 SFDVKD. This CDR3 region has 16 residues. CDR3 protein: CATSDHILASTDTQYF. Written as DNA, the CDR3 is TGTGCCACCAGTGACCACATTCTAGCAAGCACAGATACGCAGTATTTT.

J is TRBJ2-7 and V is TRBV3-1 (or the pseudogene TRBV3-2); 15 bases match TRBD2. From germline, CDR1 is LGHDT and CDR2 YNNKEL (reference sequence). Trimming took 4 bases from V and 8 from J; bases not matched to a gene: 9. This CDR3 is 16 amino acids long. This CDR3 reads CASSPLAGTSGGKQYF. The CDR3 DNA follows: TGTGCCAGCAGCCCTCTCGCCGGGACTAGCGGGGGGAAGCAGTACTTC.

This chain joins TRBV14 and TRBJ2-3; 15 bases line up with TRBD2. This CDR3 region has 19 residues. Trimming at V came to 0 bases and at J to 0 bases, leaving 4 bases not matched to a gene. Germline V lookup: CDR1 SGHDN, CDR2 FVKESK. The CDR3 DNA sequence: TGTGCCAGCAGCCAAGAAACAGGACTAGCGGGGGGGAGCACAGATACGCAGTATTTT. Translating it yields CASSQETGLAGGSTDTQYF. Full variable domain (outside the CDR3, taken from reference TRBV14 and TRBJ2-3): EAGVTQFPSHSVIEKGQTVTLRCDPISGHDNLYWYRRVMGKEIKFLLHFVKESKQDESGMPNNRFLAERTGGTYSTLKVQPAELEDSGVYFCASSQETGLAGGSTDTQYFGPGTRLTVL.

This chain uses TRBV6-4 with TRBJ1-2; D is uncertain. The CDR3 sequence is 13 residues long. From germline, CDR1 is MRHNA and CDR2 SNTAGT. V shed 6 bases and J shed 4 bases, with 12 bases lying between them. The CDR3 is CASRGDGLYGYTF. The CDR3, as DNA: TGTGCCAGCAGAGGAGATGGCCTCTATGGCTACACCTTC.

The sample holds one count of this clone. The rearrangement joins TRBV11-1 to TRBJ2-3, with D tentatively TRBD2 (5 bases). The germline V and J ends were trimmed by 1 base and 3 bases, with 11 bases remaining between them. The germline V gene encodes CDR1 SGHAT and CDR2 FQDESV (reference sequence). The CDR3 is 15 residues long. The DNA for the CDR3 is TGTGCCAGCAGCTTAGGCCTAGGGAGAACAGATACGCAGTATTTT. This sequence encodes CASSLGLGRTDTQYF. Together with reference TRBV11-1 and TRBJ2-3, the CDR3 gives the full variable domain: EAEVAQSPRYKITEKSQAVAFWCDPISGHATLYWYRQILGQGPELLVQFQDESVVDDSQLPKDRFSAERLKGVDSTLKIQPAELGDSAMYLCASSLGLGRTDTQYFGPGTRLTVL.

This clone was seen only a few times. The rearrangement joins TRBV29-1 to TRBJ1-2, with 7 positions matching TRBD1. The germline V gene encodes CDR1 SQVTM and CDR2 ANQGSEA. Trimming cost V 4 bases and J 3 bases; bases outside gene matches: 2. The CDR3 loop spans 12 amino acids. The CDR3 reads CSVGQGHYGYTF. DNA of the CDR3: TGCAGCGTTGGACAGGGCCACTATGGCTACACCTTC.

V and J are TRBV19 and TRBJ1-2, with 7 bases fitting TRBD1. Germline CDR1 LNHDA, CDR2 SQIVND (reference sequence). J was trimmed by 8 bases and V by 3 bases; bases with no gene match: 6. The length of the CDR3 is 13 residues. The CDR3 reads CASSIGQARGYTF. CDR3 DNA sequence: TGTGCCAGTAGTATCGGACAGGCTAGGGGCTACACCTTC.

The chain employs TRBV7-2 and TRBJ2-1; TRBD1 agrees at 7 bases. V lost 0 bases, J lost 0 bases, and 5 bases stayed unmatched. The CDR3 length is 17 residues. Germline V gene sequence: CDR1 SGHTA, CDR2 FQGNSA. This CDR3 is CASSLARPGGSYNEQFF. The DNA of the CDR3 is TGTGCCAGCAGCTTAGCGCGGCCAGGGGGCTCCTACAATGAGCAGTTCTTC.

This chain uses TRBV5-1 with TRBJ2-1; no reliable D call. Germline loops: CDR1 SGHRS, CDR2 YFSETQ. The CDR3 covers 13 residues. V lost 5 bases and J lost 6, with 12 bases in between. CDR3 coding DNA: TGCGCCAGCAGTTCGGTAGTGGTCAATGAGCAGTTCTTC. Protein product: CASSSVVVNEQFF.

A note on this clone: One end of the junction fails to match germline, which may point to a read error. This chain links TRBV7-7 with TRBJ2-5; TRBD2 might be the D (6 bases). CDR1 is SSHAT, CDR2 FNYEAQ, per germline (reference sequence). CDR3 length: 14 residues. CDR3 sequence: CASSRTGGLETQYF. Written as DNA, the CDR3 is TGTGCTAGCAGCCGAACTGGGGGGTTGGAGACCCAGTACTTC.

V usage is TRBV7-3 and J usage is TRBJ2-7, with 9 bases lining up with TRBD1. The length of the CDR3 is 15 residues. Trimming removed 5 bases from V and 3 bases from J; junction bases left unmatched: 8. Germline V gene sequence: CDR1 SGHTA, CDR2 FQGTGA. The CDR3 DNA follows: TGTGCCAGCAGCCTCCTAGGGACAGGGAACTACGAGCAGTACTTC. Protein: CASSLLGTGNYEQYF.

As concerns this clone: One end of the junction does not line up with germline, which may come from a read error. The rearrangement links TRBV3-1 (or the pseudogene TRBV3-2) to TRBJ1-2, with 7 bases matching TRBD1. This CDR3 region has 11 residues. Germline loops: CDR1 LGHDT, CDR2 YNNKEL (reference sequence). The CDR3 nucleotides read TGTGCCAGCAGCCAACTTGGGACAGTATACTTC. Translating it yields CASSQLGTVYF.

This clone has only a few counts. J is TRBJ1-1 and V is TRBV19, with D perhaps matching TRBD1 (5 bases). The CDR3 is made up of 14 amino acids. Germline assignment: CDR1 LNHDA and CDR2 SQIVND (reference sequence). V lost 2 bases and J lost 2, with 9 bases in between. CDR3 DNA sequence: TGTGCCAGTAGTATACGGGGGATCAACACTGAAGCTTTCTTT. Translation: CASSIRGINTEAFF.

This chain links TRBV28 with TRBJ2-5, with 7 positions matching TRBD2. In germline, CDR1 is MDHEN, CDR2 SYDVKM. V shed 10 bases and J 5 bases; nucleotides not matched to a gene: 13. CDR3 length: 14 residues. The CDR3 bases are TGTGCCACCCTACACCGCGGGGGTTCGGAGACCCAGTACTTC. The encoded protein is CATLHRGGSETQYF.

V usage is TRBV3-1 (or the pseudogene TRBV3-2) and J usage is TRBJ2-6, with D hard to call. This CDR3 region has 15 residues. Trimming took off 1 base at V and 1 base at J, with 5 bases between the two ends. In germline, CDR1 is LGHDT, CDR2 YNNKEL (reference sequence). The CDR3, as DNA: TGTGCCAGCAGCCAAGGCAGGTCTGGGGCCAACGTCCTGACTTTC. Protein: CASSQGRSGANVLTF.

The chain uses TRBV5-6 and TRBJ2-1, with TRBD2 identical over 8 bases. Germline values: CDR1 SGHDT, CDR2 YYEEEE. Germline trimming cut 4 bases from V and 7 bases from J; bases unmatched to any gene: 13. This CDR3 spans 16 amino acids. CDR3 nucleotide sequence: TGTGCCAGCAGCCCAAGCGGGGGTCGGGTGCCTAATGAGCAGTTCTTC. Translation: CASSPSGGRVPNEQFF.